The rows below give T cell receptor beta chains drawn from one sample of a study of OX40 agonist ivuxolimab in advanced cancers. Only in-frame clones appear in the TCRdb table, and some are missing; sequencing was by immunoSEQ multiplex PCR. The profile covers around 64,000 clones, with under 90% appearing a single time and more than 1% taken by the ten largest. Specimen: CD4+ or CD8+ T cells sorted from blood, collected in a trial of the OX40 agonist ivuxolimab. These receptors all come from an adult with an advanced solid tumor such as melanoma, head and neck, liver or kidney cancer. Both conserved end residues are part of each CDR3. A D gene is named only where the DNA matches it firmly. For some rows the clone size is stated as once, few or many, or as a class when expanded; others skip it.

V: TRBV6-5
J: TRBJ2-5
D: TRBD2
size: .
DNA: TGTGCCAGCAGTTCGAGTTCAGCGGGGGGGAAAGAGACCCAGTACTTC
CDR3: CASSSSSAGGKETQYF

V: TRBV7-8
J: TRBJ2-7
D: .
size: few
DNA: TGTGCCAGCAGCTTCCGGACAGCAGCCTACGAGCAGTACTTC
CDR3: CASSFRTAAYEQYF

V: TRBV7-9
J: TRBJ2-7
D: .
size: .
DNA: TGTGCCAGCAGCTTAGAGGGGGTTAGGGCCTACGAGCAGTACTTC
CDR3: CASSLEGVRAYEQYF

V: TRBV5-1
J: TRBJ2-1
D: TRBD2
size: .
DNA: TGCGCCAGCAGCTTGGGGGCTAGCGGGGGTGCTTACAATGAGCAGTTCTTC
CDR3: CASSLGASGGAYNEQFF

V: TRBV27
J: TRBJ1-1
D: .
size: .
DNA: TGTGCCAGCAGTAACTCGCCGTCGGTAGCTTTCTTT
CDR3: CASSNSPSVAFF

V: TRBV6-5
J: TRBJ2-1
D: .
size: .
DNA: TGTGCCAGCAGCACCCTAGGGGGATTCTACAATGAGCAGTTCTTC
CDR3: CASSTLGGFYNEQFF

V: TRBV4-1
J: TRBJ1-4
D: .
size: .
DNA: TGCGCCAGCAGCCAAGTCCCCCCGGGTTCAACTAATGAAAAACTGTTTTTT
CDR3: CASSQVPPGSTNEKLFF

V: TRBV7-9
J: TRBJ1-1
D: .
size: .
DNA: TGTGCCAGCATTAAAAGGGATTTAGACACTGAAGCTTTCTTT
CDR3: CASIKRDLDTEAFF

V: TRBV5-3
J: TRBJ1-2
D: TRBD1
size: .
DNA: TGTGCCAGCAGCTTGGGACAGGGGGCGGACTATGGCTACACCTTC
CDR3: CASSLGQGADYGYTF

V: TRBV30
J: TRBJ1-5
D: TRBD1
size: .
DNA: TGTGCCTGGAGTGTACAAGGCAGGGGGATCAATCAGCCCCAGCATTTT
CDR3: CAWSVQGRGINQPQHF